A selection of T cell receptor beta chains follows, all from one sample in a study of patients and donors after allogeneic stem cell transplantation. Via MiXCR, TCRdb re-called the RT-PCR reads, giving one row per CDR3 protein. The profile covers hundreds of thousands of distinct CDR3 sequences, with 16% appearing a single time and just over 7% taken by the ten largest. The specimen sequenced was blood, either unsorted or a sorted T cell fraction (not recorded which). The receptors derive from a human donor who was either an allogeneic HSCT recipient or a stem cell or donor lymphocyte infusion donor (not recorded which). It is not recorded whose cells these are; they may come from a transplant donor. Each CDR3 is given with its conserved first and last residue. Each record gives: J gene, V gene, CDR3 protein.

TRBJ2-3 TRBV6-1 CASRMDRANADTQYF
TRBJ2-3 TRBV15 CATSRDGTSADTQYF
TRBJ2-3 TRBV4-3 CASSQDLATGSTDTQYF
TRBJ2-7 TRBV6-1 CASSEVVSYYEQYF
TRBJ1-4 TRBV5-1 CASSLAGIDGKLFF
TRBJ2-2 TRBV5-1 CASSLGLAPGELFF
TRBJ2-1 TRBV30 CAWTSGNGGQFF
TRBJ2-3 TRBV18 CASSRDVRSSTQYF
TRBJ2-7 TRBV4-1 CASSQEDRGSDEQYF
TRBJ2-3 TRBV5-1 CASSWAAGGDTQYF
TRBJ2-7 TRBV20-1 CSAKGLAGYYEQYF
TRBJ2-5 TRBV20-1 CSARGGTGETQYF
TRBJ1-6 TRBV20-1 CSAKPGASNSPLHF
TRBJ2-7 TRBV7-2 CASSLAGTSYSYEQYF
TRBJ2-7 TRBV19 CASRGERSYEQYF
TRBJ2-5 TRBV20-1 CSARKETQYF
TRBJ1-1 TRBV6-5 CASSYFQGGMNTEAFF
TRBJ1-2 TRBV15 CATSNPRTGGTYGYTF
TRBJ1-1 TRBV3-1 CASSPRDVGGTEAFF
TRBJ2-3 TRBV28 CASSLGTGGRDF
TRBJ1-3 TRBV12-3/TRBV12-4 CASSFSTGLSGNTIYF
TRBJ2-2 TRBV29-1 CSVEDRGRIGELFF
TRBJ2-3 TRBV2 CASRGTRTDTQYF
TRBJ1-1 TRBV20-1 CSARGPEANTEAFF
TRBJ1-1 TRBV5-1 CASSLYREAGEAFF
TRBJ2-5 TRBV6-2/TRBV6-3 CASSYEGPPRYF